The clone carrying this T cell receptor (beta chain) came up once. What it binds is unknown. It was with 60 Vbeta and 13 Jbeta primers that the PCR ran. Here immunoSEQ multiplex PCR was the method, and the copy in TCRdb shows in-frame clones only, minus some. Among about 85,000 clones listed, 75% to 90% were seen once. The sample comes from a study of cytomegalovirus exposure and HLA in healthy donors. Study-wide context: Earlier, some 200 million T cells were analyzed, and 117 million unique TCR beta sequences were found among them.

Germline CDR1 MDHEN, CDR2 SYDVKM. The V and J ends lost 4 bases and 1 base, in that order; junction bases with no gene match: 4. The CDR3 contains 15 residues. Notes on the study in general: In an earlier analysis, in several hundred donors, most V segments appeared productive either ~87% or ~30% of the time. In a later analysis, TCR beta V- and J-gene trimming was associated with a missense DCLRE1C variant. In a later analysis, CMV-associated beta chains were mostly HLA-associated, it appeared.

This chain connects TRBV28 to TRBJ1-3; 7 nucleotides align to TRBD1. The source is a man aged 45 to 65 in good health and CMV-seropositive. The source material was PBMCs. CDR3 sequence reads: CASSSFRGSGNTIYF. CDR3 nucleotide sequence: TGTGCCAGCAGTTCATTCAGGGGGTCTGGAAACACCATATATTTT.